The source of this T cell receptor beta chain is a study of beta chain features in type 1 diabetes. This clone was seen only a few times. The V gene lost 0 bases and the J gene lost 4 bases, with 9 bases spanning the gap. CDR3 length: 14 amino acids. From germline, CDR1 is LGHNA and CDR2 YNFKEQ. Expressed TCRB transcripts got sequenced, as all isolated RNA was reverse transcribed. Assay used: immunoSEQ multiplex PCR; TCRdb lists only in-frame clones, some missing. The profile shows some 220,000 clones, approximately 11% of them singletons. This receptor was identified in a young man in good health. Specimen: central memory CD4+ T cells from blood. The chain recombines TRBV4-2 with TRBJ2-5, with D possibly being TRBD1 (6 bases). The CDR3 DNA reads TGTGCCAGCAGCCAAGAGCAAGGGGGAGAGACCCAGTACTTC. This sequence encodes CASSQEQGGETQYF.